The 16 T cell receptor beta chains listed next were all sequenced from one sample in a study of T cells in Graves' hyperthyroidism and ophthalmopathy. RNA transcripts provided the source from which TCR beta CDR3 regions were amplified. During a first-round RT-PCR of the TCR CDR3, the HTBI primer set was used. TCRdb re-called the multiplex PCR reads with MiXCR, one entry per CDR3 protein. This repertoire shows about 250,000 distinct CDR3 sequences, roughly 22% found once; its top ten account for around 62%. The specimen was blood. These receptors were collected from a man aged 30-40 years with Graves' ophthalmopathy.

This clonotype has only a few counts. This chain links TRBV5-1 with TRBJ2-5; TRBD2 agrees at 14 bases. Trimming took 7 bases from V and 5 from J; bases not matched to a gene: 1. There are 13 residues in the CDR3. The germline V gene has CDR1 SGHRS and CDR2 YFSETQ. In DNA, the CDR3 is TGCGCCAGCGGGACTAGCGGGAGTGAGACCCAGTACTTC. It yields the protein CASGTSGSETQYF.

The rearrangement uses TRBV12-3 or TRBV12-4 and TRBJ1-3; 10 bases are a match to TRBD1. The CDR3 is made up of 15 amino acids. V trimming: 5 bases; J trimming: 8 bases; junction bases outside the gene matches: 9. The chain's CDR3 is CASSPDRGPKDTIYF. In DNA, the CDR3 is TGTGCCAGCAGTCCTGACAGGGGGCCTAAGGACACCATATATTTT.

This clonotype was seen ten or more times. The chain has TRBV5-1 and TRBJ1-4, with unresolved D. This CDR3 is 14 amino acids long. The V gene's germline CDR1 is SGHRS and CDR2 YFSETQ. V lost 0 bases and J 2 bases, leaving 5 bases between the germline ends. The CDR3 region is CASSLAGTNEKLFF. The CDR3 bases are TGCGCCAGCAGCTTGGCCGGGACTAATGAAAAACTGTTTTTT.

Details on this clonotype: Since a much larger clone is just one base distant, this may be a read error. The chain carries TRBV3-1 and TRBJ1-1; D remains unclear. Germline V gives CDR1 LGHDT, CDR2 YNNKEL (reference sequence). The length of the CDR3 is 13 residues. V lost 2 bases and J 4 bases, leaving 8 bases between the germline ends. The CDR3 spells CASSQLGSTEAFF. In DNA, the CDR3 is TGTGCCAGCAGCCAATTGGGGAGCACTGAAGCTTTCTTT.

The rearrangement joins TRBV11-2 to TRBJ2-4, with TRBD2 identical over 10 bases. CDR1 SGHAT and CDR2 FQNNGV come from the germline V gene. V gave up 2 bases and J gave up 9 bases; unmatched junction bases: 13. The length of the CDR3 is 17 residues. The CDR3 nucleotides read TGTGCCAGCAGCTTAAGGAGGACTAGCGGATCTGGGGGCATTCAGTACTTC. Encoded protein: CASSLRRTSGSGGIQYF.

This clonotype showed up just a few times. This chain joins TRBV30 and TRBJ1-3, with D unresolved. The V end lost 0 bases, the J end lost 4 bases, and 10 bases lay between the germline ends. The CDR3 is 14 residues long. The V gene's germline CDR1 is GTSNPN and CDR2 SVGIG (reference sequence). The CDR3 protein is CAWSVGHPGNTIYF. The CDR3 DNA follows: TGTGCCTGGAGTGTAGGCCATCCGGGAAACACCATATATTTT.

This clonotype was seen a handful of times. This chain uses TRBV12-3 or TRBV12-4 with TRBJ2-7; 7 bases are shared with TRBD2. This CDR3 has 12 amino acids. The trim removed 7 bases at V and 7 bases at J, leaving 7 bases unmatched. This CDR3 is CASNTWGGEQYF. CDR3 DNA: TGTGCCAGCAACACTTGGGGAGGGGAGCAGTACTTC.

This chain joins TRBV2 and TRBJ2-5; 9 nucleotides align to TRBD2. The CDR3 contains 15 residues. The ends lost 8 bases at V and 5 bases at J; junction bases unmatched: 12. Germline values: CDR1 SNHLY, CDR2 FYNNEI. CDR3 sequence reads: CASSGSGRSGETQYF. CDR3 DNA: TGTGCCAGCTCCGGTAGCGGGAGATCGGGGGAGACCCAGTACTTC.

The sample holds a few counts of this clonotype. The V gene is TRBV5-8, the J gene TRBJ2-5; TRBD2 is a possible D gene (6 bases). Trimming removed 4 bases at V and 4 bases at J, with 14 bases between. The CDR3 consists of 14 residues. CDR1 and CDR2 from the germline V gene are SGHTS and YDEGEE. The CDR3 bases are TGTGCCAGCAGCAAGGGACTGGGCAGAGAGACCCAGTACTTC. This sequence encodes CASSKGLGRETQYF.

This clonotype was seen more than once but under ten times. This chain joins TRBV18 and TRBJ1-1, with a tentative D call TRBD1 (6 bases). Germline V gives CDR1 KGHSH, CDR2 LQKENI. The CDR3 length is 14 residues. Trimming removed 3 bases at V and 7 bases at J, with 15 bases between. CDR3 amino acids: CASSPLDSGNEAFF. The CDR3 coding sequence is TGTGCCAGCTCACCCTTGGACAGTGGAAATGAAGCTTTCTTT.

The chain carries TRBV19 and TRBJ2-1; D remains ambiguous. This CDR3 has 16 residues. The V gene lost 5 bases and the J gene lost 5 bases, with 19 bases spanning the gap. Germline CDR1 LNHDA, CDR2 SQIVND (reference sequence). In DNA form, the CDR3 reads TGTGCCAGTAGTCCAGACCGGAGACCCGACCACAATGAGCAGTTCTTC. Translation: CASSPDRRPDHNEQFF.

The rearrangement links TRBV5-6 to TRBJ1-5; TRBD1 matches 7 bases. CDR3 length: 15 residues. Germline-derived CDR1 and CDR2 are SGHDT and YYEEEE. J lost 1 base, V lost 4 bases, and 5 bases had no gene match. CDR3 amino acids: CASSEYRGSNQPQHF. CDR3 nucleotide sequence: TGTGCCAGCAGCGAGTACAGGGGAAGCAATCAGCCCCAGCATTTT.

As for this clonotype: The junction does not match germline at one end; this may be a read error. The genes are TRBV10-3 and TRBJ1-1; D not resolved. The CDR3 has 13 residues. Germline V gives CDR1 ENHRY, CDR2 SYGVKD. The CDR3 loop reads CAINAAGNPEAFF. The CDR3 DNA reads TGTGCCATCAATGCAGCCGGGAACCCTGAAGCTTTCTTT.

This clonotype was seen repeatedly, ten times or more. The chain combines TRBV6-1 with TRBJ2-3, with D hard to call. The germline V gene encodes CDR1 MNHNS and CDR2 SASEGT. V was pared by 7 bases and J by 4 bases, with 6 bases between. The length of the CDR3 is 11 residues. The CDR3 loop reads CASTPSDTQYF. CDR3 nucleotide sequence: TGTGCCAGCACCCCCTCAGATACGCAGTATTTT.

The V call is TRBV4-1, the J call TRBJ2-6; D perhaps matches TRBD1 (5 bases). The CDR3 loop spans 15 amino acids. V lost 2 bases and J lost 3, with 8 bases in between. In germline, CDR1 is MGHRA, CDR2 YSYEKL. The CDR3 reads CASSQTGFGANVLTF. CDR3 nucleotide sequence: TGCGCCAGCAGCCAAACAGGCTTTGGGGCCAACGTCCTGACTTTC.

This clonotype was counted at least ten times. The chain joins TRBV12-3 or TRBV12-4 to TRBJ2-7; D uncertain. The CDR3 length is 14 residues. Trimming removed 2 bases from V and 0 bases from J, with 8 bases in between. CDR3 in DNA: TGTGCCAGCAGTTTAAGAAAGGGCTCCTACGAGCAGTACTTC. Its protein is CASSLRKGSYEQYF.